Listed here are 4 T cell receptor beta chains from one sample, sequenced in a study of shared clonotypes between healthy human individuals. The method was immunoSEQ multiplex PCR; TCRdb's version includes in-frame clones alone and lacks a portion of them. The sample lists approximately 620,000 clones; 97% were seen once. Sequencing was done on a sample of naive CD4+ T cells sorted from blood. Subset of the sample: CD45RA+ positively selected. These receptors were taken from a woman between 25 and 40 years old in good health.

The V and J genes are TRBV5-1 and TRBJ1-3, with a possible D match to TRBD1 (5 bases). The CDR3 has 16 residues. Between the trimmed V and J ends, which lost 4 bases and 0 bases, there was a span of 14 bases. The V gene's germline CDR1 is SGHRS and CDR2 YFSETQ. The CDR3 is CASSEQTADSGNTIYF. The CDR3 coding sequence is TGCGCCAGCAGCGAGCAGACAGCGGACTCTGGAAACACCATATATTTT.

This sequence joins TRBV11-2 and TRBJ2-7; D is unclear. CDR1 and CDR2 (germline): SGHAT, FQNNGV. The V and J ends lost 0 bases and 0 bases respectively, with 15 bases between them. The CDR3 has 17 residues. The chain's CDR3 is CASSLEVGGSSSYEQYF. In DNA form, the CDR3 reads TGTGCCAGCAGCTTAGAGGTGGGCGGAAGTAGCTCCTACGAGCAGTACTTC.

This chain's CDR3 is CASSEWEGLGPYEQYF. The CDR3 DNA is TGTGCCAGCAGTGAATGGGAGGGTCTGGGCCCGTACGAGCAGTACTTC. J is TRBJ2-7 and V is TRBV6-1; 7 bases are a match to TRBD2. CDR1 is MNHNS and CDR2 is SASEGT in the germline V gene. The V segment lost 2 bases and the J segment 4 bases; nucleotides outside the gene matches: 11. This CDR3 comprises 16 residues.

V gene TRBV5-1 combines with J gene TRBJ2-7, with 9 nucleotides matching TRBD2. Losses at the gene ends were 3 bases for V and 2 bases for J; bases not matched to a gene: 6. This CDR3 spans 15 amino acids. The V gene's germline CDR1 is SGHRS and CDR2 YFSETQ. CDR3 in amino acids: CASSSGTSKTYEQYF. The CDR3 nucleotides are TGCGCCAGCAGCTCCGGGACTAGCAAAACCTACGAGCAGTACTTC. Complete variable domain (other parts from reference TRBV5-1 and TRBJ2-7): KAGVTQTPRYLIKTRGQQVTLSCSPISGHRSVSWYQQTPGQGLQFLFEYFSETQRNKGNFPGRFSGRQFSNSRSEMNVSTLELGDSALYLCASSSGTSKTYEQYFGPGTRLTVT.